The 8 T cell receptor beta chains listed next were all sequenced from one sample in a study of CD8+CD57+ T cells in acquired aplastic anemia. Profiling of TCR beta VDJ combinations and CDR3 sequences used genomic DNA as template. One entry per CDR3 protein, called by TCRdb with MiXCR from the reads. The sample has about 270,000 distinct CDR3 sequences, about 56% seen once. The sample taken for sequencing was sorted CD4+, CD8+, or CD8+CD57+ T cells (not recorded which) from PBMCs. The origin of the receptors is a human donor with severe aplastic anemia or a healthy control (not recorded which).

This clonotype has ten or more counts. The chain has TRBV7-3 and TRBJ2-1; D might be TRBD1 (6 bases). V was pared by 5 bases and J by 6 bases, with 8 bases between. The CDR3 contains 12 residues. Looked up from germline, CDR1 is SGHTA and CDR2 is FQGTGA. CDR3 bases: TGTGCCAGCAGCCCGACAGGCAATGAGCAGTTCTTC. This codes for CASSPTGNEQFF. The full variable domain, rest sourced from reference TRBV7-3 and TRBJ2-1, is GAGVSQTPSNKVTEKGKYVELRCDPISGHTALYWYRQSLGQGPEFLIYFQGTGAADDSGLPNDRFFAVRPEGSVSTLKIQRTERGDSAVYLCASSPTGNEQFFGPGTRLTVL.

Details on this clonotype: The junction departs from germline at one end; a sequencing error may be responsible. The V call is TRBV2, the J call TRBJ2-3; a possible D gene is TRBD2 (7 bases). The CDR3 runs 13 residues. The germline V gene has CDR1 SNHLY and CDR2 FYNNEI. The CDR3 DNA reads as TGTGCCAGCAACGGGGGGCGCACAGATACGCAGTACTTT. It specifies CASNGGRTDTQYF.

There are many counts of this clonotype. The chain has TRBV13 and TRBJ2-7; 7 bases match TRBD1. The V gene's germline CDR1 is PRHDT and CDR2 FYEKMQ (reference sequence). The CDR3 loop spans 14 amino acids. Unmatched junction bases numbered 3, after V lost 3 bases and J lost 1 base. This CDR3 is CASSFYRGSYEQYF. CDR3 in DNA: TGTGCCAGCAGCTTTTACAGGGGATCCTACGAGCAGTACTTC.

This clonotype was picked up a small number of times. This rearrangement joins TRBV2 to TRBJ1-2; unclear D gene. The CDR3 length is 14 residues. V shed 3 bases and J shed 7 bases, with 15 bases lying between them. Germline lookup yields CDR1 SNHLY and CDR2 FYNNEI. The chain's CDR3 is CASSDSGGKRGYTF. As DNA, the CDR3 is TGTGCCAGCAGTGATAGCGGTGGGAAACGTGGCTACACCTTC.

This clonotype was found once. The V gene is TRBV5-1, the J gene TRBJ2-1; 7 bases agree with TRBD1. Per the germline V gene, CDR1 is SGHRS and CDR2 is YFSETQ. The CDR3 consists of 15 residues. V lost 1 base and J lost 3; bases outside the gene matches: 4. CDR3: CASSLQGEFYNEQFF. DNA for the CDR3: TGCGCCAGCAGCTTGCAGGGGGAGTTCTACAATGAGCAGTTCTTC.

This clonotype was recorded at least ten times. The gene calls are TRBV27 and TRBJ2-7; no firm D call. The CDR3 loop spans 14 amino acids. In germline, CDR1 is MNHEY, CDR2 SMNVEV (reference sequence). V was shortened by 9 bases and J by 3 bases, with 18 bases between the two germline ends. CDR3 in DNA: TGTGCCAGGGGTCCCGTCGACGGTGACTACGAGCAGTACTTC. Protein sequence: CARGPVDGDYEQYF.

CDR3 loop: CSARVLDRGAASYEQYF. The DNA of the CDR3 is TGCAGTGCTAGGGTACTGGACAGGGGCGCAGCCTCCTACGAGCAGTACTTC. V and J are TRBV20-1 and TRBJ2-7, with 9 bases aligning to TRBD1. Trimming took 3 bases from V and 0 from J; bases not matched to a gene: 12. Germline-derived CDR1 and CDR2 are DFQATT and SNEGSKA (reference sequence). CDR3 length: 17 residues.

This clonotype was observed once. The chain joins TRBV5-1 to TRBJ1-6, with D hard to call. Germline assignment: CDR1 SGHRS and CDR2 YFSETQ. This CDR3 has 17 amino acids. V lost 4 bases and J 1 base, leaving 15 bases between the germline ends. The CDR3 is CASSPWAEMSYNSPLHF. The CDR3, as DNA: TGCGCCAGCAGCCCGTGGGCGGAAATGTCCTATAATTCACCCCTCCACTTT.